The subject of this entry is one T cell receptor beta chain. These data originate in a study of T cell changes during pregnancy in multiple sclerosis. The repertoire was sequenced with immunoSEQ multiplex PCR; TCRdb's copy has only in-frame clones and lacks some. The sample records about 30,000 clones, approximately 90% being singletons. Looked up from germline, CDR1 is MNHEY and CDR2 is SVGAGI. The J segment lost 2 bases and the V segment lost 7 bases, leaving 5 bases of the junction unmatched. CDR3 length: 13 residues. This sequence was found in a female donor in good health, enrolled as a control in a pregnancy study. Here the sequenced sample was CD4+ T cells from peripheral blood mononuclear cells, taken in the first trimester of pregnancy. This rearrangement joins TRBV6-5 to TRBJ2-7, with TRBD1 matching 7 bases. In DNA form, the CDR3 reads TGTGCCAGCACTCCGGGACAGACCTACGAGCAGTACTTC. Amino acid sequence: CASTPGQTYEQYF.